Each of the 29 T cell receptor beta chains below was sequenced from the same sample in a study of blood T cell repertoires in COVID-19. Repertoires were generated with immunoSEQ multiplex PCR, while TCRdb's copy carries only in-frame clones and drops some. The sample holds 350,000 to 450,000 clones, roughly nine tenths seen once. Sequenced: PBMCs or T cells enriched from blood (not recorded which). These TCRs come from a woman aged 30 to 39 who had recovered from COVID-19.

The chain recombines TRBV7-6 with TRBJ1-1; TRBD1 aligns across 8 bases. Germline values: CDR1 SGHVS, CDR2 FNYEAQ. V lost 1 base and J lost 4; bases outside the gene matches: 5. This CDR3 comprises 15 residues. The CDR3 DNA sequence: TGTGCCAGCAGCTTAGACCACACAGGGGGCACTGAAGCTTTCTTT. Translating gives CASSLDHTGGTEAFF.

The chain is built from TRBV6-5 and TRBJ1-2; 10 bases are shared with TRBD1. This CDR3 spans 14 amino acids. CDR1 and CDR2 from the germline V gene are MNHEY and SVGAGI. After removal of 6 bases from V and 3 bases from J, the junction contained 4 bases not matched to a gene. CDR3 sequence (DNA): TGTGCCAGCAGCCGAGGGACAGGGGACTATGGCTACACCTTC. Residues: CASSRGTGDYGYTF.

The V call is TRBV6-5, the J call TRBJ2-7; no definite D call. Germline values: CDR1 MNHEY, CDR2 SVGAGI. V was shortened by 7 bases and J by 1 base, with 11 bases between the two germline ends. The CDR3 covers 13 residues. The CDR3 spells CASIAPVSYEQYF. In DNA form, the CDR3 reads TGTGCCAGCATTGCTCCGGTTTCCTACGAGCAGTACTTC.

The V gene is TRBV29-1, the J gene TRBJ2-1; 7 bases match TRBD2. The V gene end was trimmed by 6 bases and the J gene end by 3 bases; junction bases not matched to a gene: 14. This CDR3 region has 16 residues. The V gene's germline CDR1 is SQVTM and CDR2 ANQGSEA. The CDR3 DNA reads TGCAGCGTACTTAGGGCGGGAGTAGGTCACTACAATGAGCAGTTCTTC. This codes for CSVLRAGVGHYNEQFF.

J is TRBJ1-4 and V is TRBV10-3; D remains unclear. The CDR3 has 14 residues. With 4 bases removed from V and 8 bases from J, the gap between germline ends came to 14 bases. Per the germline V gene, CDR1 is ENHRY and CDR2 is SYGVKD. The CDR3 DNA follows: TGTGCCATCAGTGCGGTGGGAGTTGGGGAAAAACTGTTTTTT. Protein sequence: CAISAVGVGEKLFF.

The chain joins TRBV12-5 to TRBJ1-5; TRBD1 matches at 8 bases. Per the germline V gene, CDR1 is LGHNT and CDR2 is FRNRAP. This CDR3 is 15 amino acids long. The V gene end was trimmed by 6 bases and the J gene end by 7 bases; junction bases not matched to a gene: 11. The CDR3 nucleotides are TGTGCTAGTGGCCATGACAGGGGCGACAACCAGCCCCAGCATTTT. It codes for CASGHDRGDNQPQHF.

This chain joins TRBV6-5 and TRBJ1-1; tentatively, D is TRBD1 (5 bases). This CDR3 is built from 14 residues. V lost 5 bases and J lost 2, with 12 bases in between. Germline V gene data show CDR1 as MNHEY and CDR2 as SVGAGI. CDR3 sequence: CASSKSWGNTEAFF. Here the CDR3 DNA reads TGTGCCAGCAGTAAAAGCTGGGGCAACACTGAAGCTTTCTTT.

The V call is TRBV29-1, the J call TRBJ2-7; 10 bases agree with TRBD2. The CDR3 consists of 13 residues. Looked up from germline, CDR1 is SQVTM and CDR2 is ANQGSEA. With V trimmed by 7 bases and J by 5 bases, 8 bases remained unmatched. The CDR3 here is CSGGAGGRNEQYF. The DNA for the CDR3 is TGCAGCGGGGGAGCGGGGGGGCGGAACGAGCAGTACTTC.

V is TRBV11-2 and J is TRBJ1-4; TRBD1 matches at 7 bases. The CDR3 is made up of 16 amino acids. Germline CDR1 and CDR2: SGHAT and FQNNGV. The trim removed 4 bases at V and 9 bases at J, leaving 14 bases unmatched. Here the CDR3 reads CASSSGARDRRQKLFF. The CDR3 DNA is TGTGCCAGCAGCTCCGGGGCCAGGGACAGACGCCAAAAACTGTTTTTT.

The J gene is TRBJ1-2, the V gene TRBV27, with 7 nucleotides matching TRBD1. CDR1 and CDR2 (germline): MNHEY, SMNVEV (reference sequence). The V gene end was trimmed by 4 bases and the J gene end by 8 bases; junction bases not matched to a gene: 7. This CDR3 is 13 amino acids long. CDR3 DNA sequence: TGTGCCAGCAGTTCCCGGGACAGCCGGGGCTACACCTTC. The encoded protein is CASSSRDSRGYTF.

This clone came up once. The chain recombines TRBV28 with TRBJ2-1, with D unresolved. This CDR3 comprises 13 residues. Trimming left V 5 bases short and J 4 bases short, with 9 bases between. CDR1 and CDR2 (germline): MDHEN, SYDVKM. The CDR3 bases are TGTGCCAGCAGTGTAGTCTCGTACAATGAGCAGTTCTTC. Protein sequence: CASSVVSYNEQFF.

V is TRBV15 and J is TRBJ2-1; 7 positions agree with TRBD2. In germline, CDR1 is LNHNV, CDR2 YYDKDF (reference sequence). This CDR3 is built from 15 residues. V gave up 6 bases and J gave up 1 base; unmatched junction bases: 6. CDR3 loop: CATRGGDASYNEQFF. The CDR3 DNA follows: TGTGCCACCAGGGGGGGGGACGCGTCCTACAATGAGCAGTTCTTC.

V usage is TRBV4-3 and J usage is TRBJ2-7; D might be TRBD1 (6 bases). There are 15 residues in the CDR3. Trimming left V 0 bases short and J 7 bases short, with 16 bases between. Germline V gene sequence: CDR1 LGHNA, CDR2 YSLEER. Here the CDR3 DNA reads TGCGCCAGCAGCCAAGATCACAGGGCCAGGGTAGAGCAGTACTTC. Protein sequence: CASSQDHRARVEQYF.

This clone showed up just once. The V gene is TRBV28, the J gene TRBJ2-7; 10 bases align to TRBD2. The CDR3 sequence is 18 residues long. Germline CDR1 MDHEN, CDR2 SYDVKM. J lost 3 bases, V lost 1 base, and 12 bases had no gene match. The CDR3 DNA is TGTGCCAGCAGTTTATCGTTAGCGGGAGGTCGATCGGACTACGAGCAGTACTTC. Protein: CASSLSLAGGRSDYEQYF.

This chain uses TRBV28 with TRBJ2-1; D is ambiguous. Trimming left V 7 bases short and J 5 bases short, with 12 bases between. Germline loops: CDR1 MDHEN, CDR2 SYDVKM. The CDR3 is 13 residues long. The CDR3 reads CASNLPADNEQFF. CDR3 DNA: TGTGCCAGCAACCTACCGGCGGACAATGAGCAGTTCTTC.

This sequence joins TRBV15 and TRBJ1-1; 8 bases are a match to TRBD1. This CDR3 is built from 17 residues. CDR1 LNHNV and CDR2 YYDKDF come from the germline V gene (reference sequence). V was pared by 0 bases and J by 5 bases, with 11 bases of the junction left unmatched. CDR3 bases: TGTGCCACCAGCAGAGATCAGGGGGCAGGGTCTTGGACTGAAGCTTTCTTT. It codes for CATSRDQGAGSWTEAFF.

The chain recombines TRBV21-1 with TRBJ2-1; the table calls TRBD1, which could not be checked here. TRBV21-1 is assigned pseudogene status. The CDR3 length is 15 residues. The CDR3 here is CASSEPRGPYNEQFF. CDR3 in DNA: TGTGCCAGCAGCGAACCCCGTGGCCCCTACAATGAGCAGTTCTTC.

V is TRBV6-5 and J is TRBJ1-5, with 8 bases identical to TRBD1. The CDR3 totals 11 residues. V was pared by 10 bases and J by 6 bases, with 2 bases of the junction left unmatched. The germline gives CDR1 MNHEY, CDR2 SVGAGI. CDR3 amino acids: CATQGAQPQHF. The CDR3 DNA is TGTGCCACCCAGGGGGCTCAGCCCCAGCATTTT.

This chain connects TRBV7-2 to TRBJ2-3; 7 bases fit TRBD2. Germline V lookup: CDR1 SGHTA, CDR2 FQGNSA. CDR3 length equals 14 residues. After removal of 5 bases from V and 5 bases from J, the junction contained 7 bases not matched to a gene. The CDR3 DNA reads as TGTGCCAGCAGCCGGGGGGAGGGTGGAGATACGCAGTATTTT. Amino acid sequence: CASSRGEGGDTQYF.

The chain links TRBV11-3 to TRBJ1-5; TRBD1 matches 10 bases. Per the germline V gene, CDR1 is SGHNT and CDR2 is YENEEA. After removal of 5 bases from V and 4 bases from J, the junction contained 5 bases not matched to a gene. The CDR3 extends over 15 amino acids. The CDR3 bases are TGTGCCAGCAGCCTACGACAGGGGGCTAATCAGCCCCAGCATTTT. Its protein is CASSLRQGANQPQHF.

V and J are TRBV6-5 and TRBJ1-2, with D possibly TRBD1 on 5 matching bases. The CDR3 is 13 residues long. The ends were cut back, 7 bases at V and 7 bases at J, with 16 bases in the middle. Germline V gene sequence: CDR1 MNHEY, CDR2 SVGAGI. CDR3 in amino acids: CASTSTVGGGYTF. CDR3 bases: TGTGCCAGCACGTCGACAGTGGGAGGTGGCTACACCTTC.

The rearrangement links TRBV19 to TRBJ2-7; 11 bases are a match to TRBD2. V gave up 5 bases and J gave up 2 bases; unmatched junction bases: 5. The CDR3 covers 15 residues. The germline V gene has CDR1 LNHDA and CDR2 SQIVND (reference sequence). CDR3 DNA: TGTGCCAGTAGTCCTAGCGGGGGGAACACCTACGAGCAGTACTTC. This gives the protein CASSPSGGNTYEQYF.

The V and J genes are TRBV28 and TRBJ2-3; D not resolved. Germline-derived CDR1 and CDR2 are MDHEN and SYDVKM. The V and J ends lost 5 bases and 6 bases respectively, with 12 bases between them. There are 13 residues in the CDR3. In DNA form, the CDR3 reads TGTGCCAGCAGTCTCGAGGTGCGCGATACGCAGTATTTT. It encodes CASSLEVRDTQYF.

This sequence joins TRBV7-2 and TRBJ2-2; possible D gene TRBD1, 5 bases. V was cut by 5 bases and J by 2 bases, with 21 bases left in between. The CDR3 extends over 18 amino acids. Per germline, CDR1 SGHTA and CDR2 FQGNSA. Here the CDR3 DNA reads TGTGCCAGCAGCCCCAAGGGGCCCAGGGTCCTCAACACCGGGGAGCTGTTTTTT. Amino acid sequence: CASSPKGPRVLNTGELFF. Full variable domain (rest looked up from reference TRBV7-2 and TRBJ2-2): GAGVSQSPSNKVTEKGKDVELRCDPISGHTALYWYRQSLGQGLEFLIYFQGNSAPDKSGLPSDRFSAERTGGSVSTLTIQRTQQEDSAVYLCASSPKGPRVLNTGELFFGEGSRLTVL.

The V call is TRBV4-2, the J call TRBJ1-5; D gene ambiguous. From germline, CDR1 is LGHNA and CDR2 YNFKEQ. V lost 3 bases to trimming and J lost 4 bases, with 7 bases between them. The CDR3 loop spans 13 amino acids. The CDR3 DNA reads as TGTGCCAGCAGCCAGTCCGGGAATCAGCCCCAGCATTTT. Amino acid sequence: CASSQSGNQPQHF.

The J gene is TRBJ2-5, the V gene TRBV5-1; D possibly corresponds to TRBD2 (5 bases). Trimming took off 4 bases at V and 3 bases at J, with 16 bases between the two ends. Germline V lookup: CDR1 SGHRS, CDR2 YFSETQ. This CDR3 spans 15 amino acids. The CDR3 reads CASSRYIDGKETQYF. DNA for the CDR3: TGCGCCAGCAGCCGATATATTGACGGGAAAGAGACCCAGTACTTC.

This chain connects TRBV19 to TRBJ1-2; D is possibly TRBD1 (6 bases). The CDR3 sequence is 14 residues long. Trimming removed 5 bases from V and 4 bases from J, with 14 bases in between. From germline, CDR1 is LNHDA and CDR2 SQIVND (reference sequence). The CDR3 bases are TGTGCCAGTAGTCCCTTCGGACAGACCTATGGCTACACCTTC. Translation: CASSPFGQTYGYTF.

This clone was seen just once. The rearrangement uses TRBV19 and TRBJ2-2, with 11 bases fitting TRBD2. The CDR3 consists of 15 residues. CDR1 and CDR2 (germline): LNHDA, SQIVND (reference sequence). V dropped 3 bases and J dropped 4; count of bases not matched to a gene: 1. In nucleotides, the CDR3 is TGTGCCAGTAGTATTAGCGGGGGGGTCACCGGGGAGCTGTTTTTT. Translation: CASSISGGVTGELFF.

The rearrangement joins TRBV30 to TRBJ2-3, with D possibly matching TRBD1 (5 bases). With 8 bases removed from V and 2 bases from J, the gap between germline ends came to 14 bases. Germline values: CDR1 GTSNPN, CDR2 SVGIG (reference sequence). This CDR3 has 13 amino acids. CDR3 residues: CAGTGAVTDTQYF. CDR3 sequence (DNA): TGTGCCGGAACAGGAGCAGTCACAGATACGCAGTATTTT.